These T cell receptor beta chains were read from a single sample in a study of blood T cell repertoires in COVID-19. The data were produced by immunoSEQ multiplex PCR, yet TCRdb's version contains in-frame clones alone and is incomplete. The data contain about 98,000 clones, approximately 91% of them singletons. The sample was peripheral blood. These TCRs come from a man aged 18 to 35 with acute or convalescent COVID-19. The CDR3 runs from the conserved cysteine through the conserved F or W. The order of the fields is J gene, D gene, V gene, clone size, CDR3 DNA, CDR3 protein. A D gene is named only where the DNA matches it firmly. Not every row has a clone size; where given, it reads once, few, many or a size class.

>TRBJ2-7|TRBD1|TRBV6-5|NA
TGTGCCAGCAGTTACTCCCCCACAGGGGCCGCCTACGAGCAGTACTTC
CASSYSPTGAAYEQYF
>TRBJ2-7|TRBD1|TRBV10-3|NA
TGTGCCATCAGGACAGGGGGATGGGAGCAGTACTTC
CAIRTGGWEQYF
>TRBJ2-7|NA|TRBV5-1|NA
TGCGCCAGCAGCTTGGGACCTCCAGGCGGGAACGAGCAGTACTTC
CASSLGPPGGNEQYF
>TRBJ1-1|NA|TRBV24-1|NA
TGTGCCACCAGTGGAGGAGAGAACACTGAAGCTTTCTTT
CATSGGENTEAFF
>TRBJ2-2|TRBD2|TRBV5-1|NA
TGCGCCAGCAGAGGGACTAGCGGGAGCGGCACCGGGGAGCTGTTTTTT
CASRGTSGSGTGELFF
>TRBJ1-2|NA|TRBV5-5|NA
TGTGCCAGCAGCGGGGGAGGGGTATGGGGCTACACCTTC
CASSGGGVWGYTF
>TRBJ1-4|NA|TRBV5-6|NA
TGTGCCAGCAGCTTGGAAGGGGTTAATGAAAAACTGTTTTTT
CASSLEGVNEKLFF
>TRBJ1-3|NA|TRBV5-1|NA
TGCGCCAGCAGCTCAGGGGAAGCAACCTCTGGAAACACCATATATTTT
CASSSGEATSGNTIYF
>TRBJ2-7|NA|TRBV6-4|NA
TGTGCCAGCAGTGACCCATACGAGCAGTACTTC
CASSDPYEQYF
>TRBJ2-3|TRBD2|TRBV10-3|NA
TGTGCCATCAGCGGGACTAGCGGGGGCTCAGGAGATACGCAGTATTTT
CAISGTSGGSGDTQYF
>TRBJ2-7|NA|TRBV6-5|NA
TGTGCCAGCAGTTACTCGACTGATACCTACGAGCAGTACTTC
CASSYSTDTYEQYF
>TRBJ2-1|TRBD2|TRBV12-5|NA
TGTGCTAGTGGTTTGGTACTAAGCGGGAGCTCCTACAATGAGCAGTTCTTC
CASGLVLSGSSYNEQFF
>TRBJ1-3|NA|TRBV5-1|few
TGCGCCAGCCGAAAGGACACGAGCTCTGGAAACACCATATATTTT
CASRKDTSSGNTIYF
>TRBJ1-1|NA|TRBV18|NA
TGTGCCAGCTCACCGGCGGGGGTAACTGAAGCTTTCTTT
CASSPAGVTEAFF
>TRBJ2-1|NA|TRBV7-8|NA
TGTGCCAGCAGCTCGTCCCGGGAGCGGTCCTACAATGAGCAGTTCTTC
CASSSSRERSYNEQFF
>TRBJ2-5|NA|TRBV11-2|NA
TGTGCCAGCAGCTTGATAGCGATGGGACAAGAGACCCAGTACTTC
CASSLIAMGQETQYF
>TRBJ2-5|TRBD2|TRBV24-1|NA
TGTGCCACCAGTGATTTAGGGACTAGCGGGGCAAACCAAGAGACCCAGTACTTC
CATSDLGTSGANQETQYF
>TRBJ1-2|NA|TRBV6-5|NA
TGTGCCAGCAGTTACCTCGGACGTCTACTAGAGGGCTACACCTTC
CASSYLGRLLEGYTF
>TRBJ1-1|NA|TRBV3-1/TRBV3-2|NA
TGTGCCAGCAGCCAAGGGGCGCCTGAAGCTTTCTTT
CASSQGAPEAFF
>TRBJ2-1|TRBD2|TRBV29-1|NA
TGCAGCGCCGGACTAGCGTCCTACAATGAGCAGTTCTTC
CSAGLASYNEQFF
>TRBJ2-7|NA|TRBV6-1|NA
TGTGCCAGCAGTGAGAGCTGGGGGGGCTCTTATAGCTACGAGCAGTACTTC
CASSESWGGSYSYEQYF
>TRBJ1-1|NA|TRBV18|NA
TGTGCCAGCTCACCTCGTAACACTGAAGCTTTCTTT
CASSPRNTEAFF
>TRBJ1-1|TRBD1|TRBV5-5|once
TGTGCCAGCAGCCAAATTCCAGGGGGCGGGAACACTGAAGCTTTCTTT
CASSQIPGGGNTEAFF
>TRBJ1-1|NA|TRBV25-1|NA
TGTGCCAGCCGAACAGGGCAAGTTGCTGAAGCTTTCTTT
CASRTGQVAEAFF
>TRBJ2-7|TRBD2|TRBV7-9|NA
TGTGCCAGCAGCGCCGGGGGGATCAGCTCCTACGAGCAGTACTTC
CASSAGGISSYEQYF
>TRBJ2-1|TRBD1|TRBV24-1|NA
TGTGCCACCAGTGATCTATCCGGGACAGGGGGCGGATACAATGAGCAGTTCTTC
CATSDLSGTGGGYNEQFF
>TRBJ2-3|TRBD2|TRBV19|NA
TGTGCCAGTAAGCGGGGGGGCACAGATACGCAGTATTTT
CASKRGGTDTQYF
>TRBJ1-4|TRBD1|TRBV6-5|NA
TGTGCCAGCAGTTACCATCTCGGGACAGGGAGAGAAAAACTGTTTTTT
CASSYHLGTGREKLFF
>TRBJ1-2|NA|TRBV6-1|NA
TGTGCCAGCAGTGAAGAGCAGGGAATTACCTATGGCTACACCTTC
CASSEEQGITYGYTF
>TRBJ2-1|TRBD1|TRBV2|NA
TGTGCCAGCAGTGTCGGGACAGGGACGTACAATGAGCAGTTCTTC
CASSVGTGTYNEQFF
>TRBJ2-1|NA|TRBV6-5|once
TGTGCCAGCAGGGGGGCTATGTTTTACAATGAGCAGTTCTTC
CASRGAMFYNEQFF
>TRBJ2-1|TRBD2|TRBV4-2|NA
TGTGCCAGCAGCCGCTACTCCGGGACTAGCGGGGGTTACAATGAGCAGTTCTTC
CASSRYSGTSGGYNEQFF
>TRBJ1-5|NA|TRBV6-6|NA
TGTGCCAGCAGTTACCCCCTAGGTGGCGATCAGCCCCAGCATTTT
CASSYPLGGDQPQHF
>TRBJ2-2|NA|TRBV11-2|NA
TGTGCCAGCTCTAAGCCGGGGATGGGGACCGGGGAGCTGTTTTTT
CASSKPGMGTGELFF